These 25 T cell receptor beta chains originate from one sample sequenced in a study of cytomegalovirus exposure and HLA in healthy donors. The PCR had 60 Vbeta and 13 Jbeta primers. TCRdb's table, derived via immunoSEQ multiplex PCR, lists solely in-frame clones and lacks some. The repertoire consists of roughly 160,000 clones, with more than 70% occurring once and the leading ten covering around 0.37%. The sequencing input was PBMCs. All receptors come from a boy between 2 and 10 years old in good health and CMV-seronegative.

The V gene is TRBV29-1, the J gene TRBJ2-1, with 12 bases fitting TRBD1. The CDR3 is 15 amino acids. The ends lost 8 bases at V and 4 bases at J; junction bases unmatched: 9. Germline CDR1 and CDR2: SQVTM and ANQGSEA. CDR3: CSTPGTGGGYNEQFF. CDR3 nucleotides: TGCAGCACCCCCGGGACAGGGGGCGGTTACAATGAGCAGTTCTTC.

The chain's CDR3 is CASSNVRDSEQFF. In nucleotides, the CDR3 is TGTGCCAGCAGCAACGTCAGGGACAGCGAGCAGTTCTTC. V and J are TRBV13 and TRBJ2-1; 7 bases agree with TRBD1. V was pared by 5 bases and J by 10 bases, with 8 bases of the junction left unmatched. CDR3 length: 13 residues. CDR1 and CDR2 (germline): PRHDT, FYEKMQ (reference sequence).

The chain uses TRBV10-1 and TRBJ2-3; perhaps TRBD1 as D (5 bases). CDR1 WNHNN and CDR2 SYGVQD come from the germline V gene (reference sequence). The ends were cut back, 1 base at V and 3 bases at J, with 14 bases in the middle. This CDR3 spans 16 amino acids. The CDR3 DNA is TGCGCCAGCAGTGAGTTGGAGACAGTGACAACAGATACGCAGTATTTT. As protein: CASSELETVTTDTQYF.

The chain carries TRBV7-2 and TRBJ2-1; 11 bases are shared with TRBD2. CDR3 length equals 17 residues. The J segment lost 8 bases and the V segment lost 0 bases, leaving 9 bases of the junction unmatched. The germline gives CDR1 SGHTA, CDR2 FQGNSA. In DNA, the CDR3 is TGTGCCAGCAGCTTAGCTGGGACTAGCGGACTCTTGGATGAGCAGTTCTTC. Protein: CASSLAGTSGLLDEQFF.

The table lists this clone with a few counts. The chain employs TRBV7-8 and TRBJ1-1, with D perhaps TRBD1 (5 bases). Between the trimmed V and J ends, which lost 4 bases and 5 bases, there was a span of 23 bases. The CDR3 length is 17 residues. Germline CDR1 is SGHVS and CDR2 is FQNEAQ. CDR3 in DNA: TGTGCCAGCAGCTCCTATCAATCCGGGACTATCGGGACTGAAGCTTTCTTT. It codes for CASSSYQSGTIGTEAFF. Using reference TRBV7-8 and TRBJ1-1 for the parts outside the CDR3, the full variable domain is GAGVSQSPRYKVAKRGQDVALRCDPISGHVSLFWYQQALGQGPEFLTYFQNEAQLDKSGLPSDRFFAERPEGSVSTLKIQRTQQEDSAVYLCASSSYQSGTIGTEAFFGQGTRLTVV.

The chain is built from TRBV19 and TRBJ2-6; 12 bases align to TRBD1. CDR3 size: 19 residues. Germline values: CDR1 LNHDA, CDR2 SQIVND (reference sequence). J was trimmed by 2 bases and V by 5 bases; bases with no gene match: 10. DNA for the CDR3: TGTGCCAGTAGTGATTACGCCCGGGACAGGGGGCCTGGGGCCAACGTCCTGACTTTC. Translated: CASSDYARDRGPGANVLTF.

The genes are TRBV11-2 and TRBJ2-1, with a weak D call TRBD2 (5 bases). This CDR3 has 14 residues. Germline V gene sequence: CDR1 SGHAT, CDR2 FQNNGV. Trimming pared 2 bases from V and 1 base from J, leaving 6 bases between. The DNA for the CDR3 is TGTGCCAGCAGCTTAAGAGGGTCCTACAATGAGCAGTTCTTC. Translating it yields CASSLRGSYNEQFF.

The chain has TRBV5-1 and TRBJ2-5, with 7 bases aligning to TRBD1. V lost 0 bases to trimming and J lost 2 bases; unmatched junction nucleotides: 4. The CDR3 is 15 amino acids. CDR1 is SGHRS and CDR2 is YFSETQ in the germline V gene. The chain's CDR3 is CASSLERGRQETQYF. The CDR3 DNA reads as TGCGCCAGCAGCTTGGAAAGGGGGCGTCAAGAGACCCAGTACTTC.

CDR3 amino acids: CAWSVEGAFPRGTEAFF. CDR3 bases: TGTGCCTGGAGTGTAGAGGGGGCTTTTCCCCGGGGGACTGAAGCTTTCTTT. The chain has TRBV30 and TRBJ1-1; TRBD1 matches at 7 bases. CDR3 length equals 17 residues. Looked up from germline, CDR1 is GTSNPN and CDR2 is SVGIG (reference sequence). Trimming cost V 0 bases and J 5 bases; bases outside gene matches: 15.

The rearrangement joins TRBV6-1 to TRBJ2-1, with D tentatively TRBD2 (6 bases). The V end was cut by 6 bases, the J end by 2 bases, with 11 bases between. The length of the CDR3 is 14 residues. Germline V gene sequence: CDR1 MNHNS, CDR2 SASEGT. The CDR3 nucleotides are TGTGCCAGCAGCCGTCCTAGCGCCTACAATGAGCAGTTCTTC. It specifies CASSRPSAYNEQFF.

The chain's CDR3 is CASSSLAGGNEQFF. CDR3 nucleotides: TGTGCCAGCAGTTCGCTAGCGGGAGGCAATGAGCAGTTCTTC. J is TRBJ2-1 and V is TRBV6-1; 11 bases are shared with TRBD2. The ends lost 5 bases at V and 6 bases at J; junction bases unmatched: 3. The CDR3 runs to 14 residues. The V gene's germline CDR1 is MNHNS and CDR2 SASEGT.

This clone was detected once. The genes are TRBV27 and TRBJ2-7; 9 bases are shared with TRBD2. The ends lost 2 bases at V and 3 bases at J; junction bases unmatched: 2. This CDR3 is built from 14 residues. CDR1 and CDR2 from the germline V gene are MNHEY and SMNVEV (reference sequence). CDR3 residues: CASSLRRGGYEQYF. The DNA of the CDR3 is TGTGCCAGCAGTTTAAGGCGGGGGGGCTACGAGCAGTACTTC.

This clone was seen more than once but under ten times. The rearrangement joins TRBV30 to TRBJ1-1; D might be TRBD1 (5 bases). V lost 8 bases to trimming and J lost 3 bases, with 13 bases between them. The length of the CDR3 is 12 residues. The germline V gene encodes CDR1 GTSNPN and CDR2 SVGIG (reference sequence). Here the CDR3 reads CAGPWGYTEAFF. The CDR3 DNA is TGTGCCGGACCTTGGGGCTACACTGAAGCTTTCTTT. The variable domain in full, completed from reference TRBV30 and TRBJ1-1, reads SQTIHQWPATLVQPVGSPLSLECTVEGTSNPNLYWYRQAAGRGLQLLFYSVGIGQISSEVPQNLSASRPQDRQFILSSKKLLLSDSGFYLCAGPWGYTEAFFGQGTRLTVV.

This clone was found once. The V and J genes are TRBV5-4 and TRBJ1-1, with TRBD1 as a possible D gene (6 bases). There are 14 residues in the CDR3. Trimming pared 4 bases from V and 1 base from J, leaving 11 bases between. Germline CDR1 is SGHNT and CDR2 is YYREEE (reference sequence). The CDR3 here is CASSRGAANTEAFF. The CDR3, as DNA: TGTGCCAGCAGCCGGGGGGCAGCGAACACTGAAGCTTTCTTT.

The chain has TRBV6-6 and TRBJ2-1; weak D call: TRBD2 (5 bases). CDR1 MNHNY and CDR2 SVGAGI come from the germline V gene (reference sequence). The ends were cut back, 6 bases at V and 4 bases at J, with 16 bases in the middle. This CDR3 has 15 amino acids. The CDR3 spells CASREGLGRYNEQFF. The CDR3 bases are TGTGCCAGCAGAGAAGGACTCGGGCGTTACAATGAGCAGTTCTTC.

The genes are TRBV6-5 and TRBJ2-1; tentative D call: TRBD1 (5 bases). V lost 2 bases to trimming and J lost 6 bases, with 14 bases between them. CDR3 length: 15 residues. Per germline, CDR1 MNHEY and CDR2 SVGAGI. CDR3 loop: CASSYKGWGRNEQFF. Here the CDR3 DNA reads TGTGCCAGCAGTTACAAGGGTTGGGGCCGCAATGAGCAGTTCTTC.

The chain couples TRBV14 to TRBJ1-1, with D perhaps TRBD1 (6 bases). The length of the CDR3 is 14 residues. V was clipped by 6 bases and J by 5 bases, with 16 bases between them. Germline V gene sequence: CDR1 SGHDN, CDR2 FVKESK. The CDR3 loop reads CASSPRGGGTEAFF. The CDR3 DNA is TGTGCCAGCAGTCCGAGGGGGGGCGGAACTGAAGCTTTCTTT. Using reference TRBV14 and TRBJ1-1 for the parts outside the CDR3, the full variable domain is EAGVTQFPSHSVIEKGQTVTLRCDPISGHDNLYWYRRVMGKEIKFLLHFVKESKQDESGMPNNRFLAERTGGTYSTLKVQPAELEDSGVYFCASSPRGGGTEAFFGQGTRLTVV.

The chain has TRBV6-1 and TRBJ1-2; D unresolved. The CDR3 has 14 amino acids. Trimming took 6 bases from V and 4 from J, leaving 15 bases between them. Germline V lookup: CDR1 MNHNS, CDR2 SASEGT. As DNA, the CDR3 is TGTGCCAGCAGGGAACATCCGGGGAGCTATGGCTACACCTTC. It codes for CASREHPGSYGYTF.

As DNA, the CDR3 is TGTGCCAGCAGCCAAGATTTGTATTACAAAGGACATTTTGGCTACACCTTC. Its protein product is CASSQDLYYKGHFGYTF. The gene calls are TRBV14 and TRBJ1-2; possibly TRBD1 for D (5 bases). Germline loops: CDR1 SGHDN, CDR2 FVKESK. Trimming cost V 0 bases and J 7 bases, with 21 bases left between them. The length of the CDR3 is 17 residues.

The rearrangement links TRBV9 to TRBJ2-7; 9 positions agree with TRBD2. The germline gives CDR1 SGDLS, CDR2 YYNGEE. The CDR3 is made up of 14 amino acids. The J segment lost 2 bases and the V segment lost 3 bases, leaving 3 bases of the junction unmatched. CDR3 region: CASSAIAGAYEQYF. Here the CDR3 DNA reads TGTGCCAGCAGCGCGATAGCGGGAGCCTACGAGCAGTACTTC.

Note on this clone: The missing conserved phenylalanine or tryptophan at the end of this CDR3 makes a read error likely. The DNA is left out, because the CDR3 cannot be placed on it with certainty; the CDR3 is given as TCRdb lists it. The CDR3 reads CASSGYRDSHLIT. This chain connects TRBV2 to TRBJ1-1; the table's D call of TRBD1 was not tested on the DNA. The CDR3 length equals 13 residues, ends included. CDR1 and CDR2 from the germline V gene are SNHLY and FYNNEI.

This chain uses TRBV13 with TRBJ2-5; D is perhaps TRBD2 (6 bases). Gene TRBJ2-7 matches the end of the DNA better, so the J call may be wrong. Germline CDR1 reads PRHDT; CDR2 reads FYEKMQ (reference sequence). The CDR3 extends over 14 amino acids. For the CDR3, the DNA is TGTGCCAGCAGCTTAGGCCGGGGGAGGAACGAGCAGTACTTC. Its protein product is CASSLGRGRNEQYF.

The rearrangement links TRBV7-9 to TRBJ2-2, with 11 bases that match TRBD1. With 2 bases clipped from V and 7 bases from J, the junction kept 6 bases outside the gene matches. Germline V gives CDR1 SEHNR, CDR2 FQNEAQ (reference sequence). The length of the CDR3 is 16 residues. The CDR3 is CASSLIGTGGFGELFF. For the CDR3, the DNA is TGTGCCAGCAGCTTAATTGGGACAGGGGGTTTCGGGGAGCTGTTTTTT.

This clone has just one count. V is TRBV28 and J is TRBJ1-1, with 8 bases fitting TRBD1. V shed 4 bases and J 11 bases; nucleotides not matched to a gene: 18. The CDR3 sequence is 16 residues long. Germline values: CDR1 MDHEN, CDR2 SYDVKM. The CDR3 loop reads CASSYAGRQGPAGAFF. CDR3 bases: TGTGCCAGCAGTTATGCGGGTCGACAGGGGCCGGCTGGGGCTTTCTTT.

The chain joins TRBV25-1 to TRBJ2-1, with TRBD2 matching over 13 bases. The CDR3 sequence is 17 residues long. Germline V gene data show CDR1 as MGHDK and CDR2 as SYGVNS. Unmatched junction bases numbered 11, after V lost 5 bases and J lost 7 bases. The CDR3 DNA reads TGTGCCAGCAGTCGGGGACTAGCGGGATATGGGGCTAATGAGCAGTTCTTC. Translating it yields CASSRGLAGYGANEQFF.